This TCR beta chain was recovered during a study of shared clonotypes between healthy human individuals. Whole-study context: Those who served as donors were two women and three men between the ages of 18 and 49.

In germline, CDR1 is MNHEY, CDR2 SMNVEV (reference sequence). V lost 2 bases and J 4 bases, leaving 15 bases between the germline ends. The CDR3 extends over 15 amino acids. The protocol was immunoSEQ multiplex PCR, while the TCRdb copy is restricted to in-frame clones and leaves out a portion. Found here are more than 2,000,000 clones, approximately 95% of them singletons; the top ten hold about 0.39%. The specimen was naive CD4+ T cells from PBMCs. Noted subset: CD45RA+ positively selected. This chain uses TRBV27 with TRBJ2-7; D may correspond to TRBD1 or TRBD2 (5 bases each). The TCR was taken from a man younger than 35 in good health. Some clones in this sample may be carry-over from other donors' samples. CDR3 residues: CASSLGRDHTYEQYF. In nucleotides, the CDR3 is TGTGCCAGCAGTTTAGGCAGGGACCACACTTACGAGCAGTACTTC.